These T cell receptor beta chains were read from a single sample in a study of shared clonotypes between healthy human individuals. Here immunoSEQ multiplex PCR was the method, and the copy in TCRdb shows in-frame clones only, minus some. The sample lists 550,000 to 750,000 clones; less than 97% were seen once. Sequencing was carried out using naive CD8+ T cells sorted from blood. These receptors originate from a young woman in good health. Both conserved end residues are part of each CDR3. Each record gives: J gene, clone size, V gene, D gene, CDR3 protein, CDR3 DNA. A D gene is named only where the DNA matches it firmly. Expanded clones get a size class; other rows say once, few or many, or leave the size out.

>TRBJ2-3|.|TRBV11-2|.
CASSLGASVSDTQYF
TGTGCCAGCAGCTTAGGGGCTTCCGTCTCAGATACGCAGTATTTT
>TRBJ2-7|.|TRBV7-9|TRBD1
CASSSPGTGTFYEQYF
TGTGCCAGCAGCTCTCCCGGGACAGGGACTTTTTACGAGCAGTACTTC
>TRBJ1-1|.|TRBV6-5|.
CASSYGSGNTEAFF
TGTGCCAGCAGTTACGGATCAGGAAACACTGAAGCTTTCTTT
>TRBJ2-3|.|TRBV15|TRBD2
CATSRVIGLAGGSTDTQYF
TGTGCCACCAGCAGAGTAATAGGACTAGCGGGAGGGAGCACAGATACGCAGTATTTT
>TRBJ2-7|.|TRBV27|TRBD2
CASSLGAGAYEQYF
TGTGCCAGCAGTTTAGGAGCGGGAGCCTACGAGCAGTACTTC
>TRBJ1-4|.|TRBV13|.
CASSYSNEKLFF
TGTGCCAGCAGCTACTCAAATGAAAAACTGTTTTTT
>TRBJ1-1|.|TRBV7-8|.
CASSQPPGGEAFF
TGTGCCAGCAGCCAACCCCCTGGGGGTGAAGCTTTCTTT
>TRBJ2-7|.|TRBV10-2|.
CASSGEGTGTYYEQYF
TGCGCCAGCAGTGGGGAGGGAACAGGGACTTACTACGAGCAGTACTTC
>TRBJ2-7|once|TRBV27|.
CASSLSSTYEQYF
TGTGCCAGCAGTTTGTCCTCAACCTACGAGCAGTACTTC
>TRBJ2-1|.|TRBV28|.
CASSSTQGFSYNEQFF
TGTGCCAGCAGTAGTACCCAGGGATTCTCCTACAATGAGCAGTTCTTC
>TRBJ2-5|.|TRBV6-5|.
CASSYSSEGETQYF
TGTGCCAGCAGTTACTCGTCGGAGGGAGAGACCCAGTACTTC
>TRBJ2-7|.|TRBV13|TRBD2
CASSLGLEGNEQYF
TGTGCCAGCAGCTTGGGACTAGAGGGGAACGAGCAGTACTTC
>TRBJ2-2|.|TRBV27|.
CASSLGRTGELFF
TGTGCCAGCAGCCTGGGGAGAACCGGGGAGCTGTTTTTT
>TRBJ2-5|.|TRBV7-9|TRBD1
CASSFVDRAGQETQYF
TGTGCCAGCAGCTTTGTGGACAGGGCGGGCCAAGAGACCCAGTACTTC
>TRBJ2-1|.|TRBV9|.
CASSEGGTGPYNEQFF
TGTGCCAGCAGCGAGGGCGGGACGGGCCCTTACAATGAGCAGTTCTTC
>TRBJ2-3|.|TRBV5-8|.
CASSLGTGTDTQYF
TGTGCCAGCAGCTTGGGGACAGGCACAGATACGCAGTATTTT
>TRBJ2-7|.|TRBV28|.
CASSFGTQSLYEQYF
TGTGCCAGCAGTTTCGGGACTCAATCTCTCTACGAGCAGTACTTC
>TRBJ2-2|.|TRBV7-8|.
CASSLGVLSNGELFF
TGTGCCAGCAGCTTAGGGGTTCTGTCTAACGGGGAGCTGTTTTTT
>TRBJ1-3|.|TRBV28|.
CASSSQGGDTIYF
TGTGCCAGCAGTTCCCAGGGAGGAGACACCATATATTTT
>TRBJ2-1|.|TRBV2|.
CATTGLGFF
TGTGCCACCACAGGGTTGGGGTTCTTC
>TRBJ2-1|.|TRBV29-1|TRBD2
CTGTSGRNEQFF
TGCACTGGCACTAGCGGGAGGAATGAGCAGTTCTTC
>TRBJ1-4|.|TRBV4-1|TRBD1
CASSQRDRGSANEKLFF
TGCGCCAGCAGCCAAAGGGACAGGGGTTCGGCTAATGAAAAACTGTTTTTT
>TRBJ1-2|.|TRBV28|.
CASSPGSGGYTF
TGTGCCAGCAGTCCGGGCTCAGGAGGCTACACCTTC
>TRBJ2-3|.|TRBV4-2|TRBD2
CASSQGLAGVANTQYF
TGTGCCAGCAGCCAGGGACTAGCGGGAGTTGCCAATACGCAGTATTTT
>TRBJ1-1|few|TRBV14|.
CASSPFENTEAFF
TGTGCCAGCAGCCCCTTCGAGAACACTGAAGCTTTCTTT
>TRBJ1-1|.|TRBV5-1|.
CASSLAGVSAFF
TGCGCCAGCAGCCTGGCGGGGGTCTCAGCTTTCTTT
>TRBJ2-3|.|TRBV6-5|.
CASSFGWADTQYF
TGTGCCAGCAGTTTCGGTTGGGCAGATACGCAGTATTTT
>TRBJ1-4|once|TRBV5-6|.
CASSLGRNEKLFF
TGTGCCAGCAGCTTGGGAAGGAATGAAAAACTGTTTTTT
>TRBJ2-1|.|TRBV27|.
CASSLFAREINNEQFF
TGTGCCAGCAGTCTTTTTGCGCGCGAAATCAACAATGAGCAGTTCTTC
>TRBJ2-7|.|TRBV10-2|.
CASSQGPTADEQYF
TGCGCCAGCAGCCAGGGCCCGACAGCGGACGAGCAGTACTTC
>TRBJ2-7|.|TRBV4-1|TRBD1
CASSQDPGTGAYEQYF
TGCGCCAGCAGCCAAGATCCCGGGACAGGGGCCTACGAGCAGTACTTC
>TRBJ2-1|.|TRBV6-1|TRBD2
CASSGRPGGSSKKNEQFF
TGTGCCAGCAGTGGACGCCCGGGGGGTAGCTCAAAAAAAAATGAGCAGTTCTTC
>TRBJ2-7|once|TRBV5-4|.
CASSLEASSYEQYF
TGTGCCAGCAGCTTGGAAGCCAGCTCCTACGAGCAGTACTTC
>TRBJ2-3|.|TRBV25-1|.
CASSDPKTTDTQYF
TGTGCCAGCAGTGATCCAAAGACCACAGATACGCAGTATTTT
>TRBJ1-1|.|TRBV19|.
CASSIYNGNTEAFF
TGTGCCAGTAGTATCTACAATGGGAACACTGAAGCTTTCTTT
>TRBJ2-3|.|TRBV28|.
CASSFGARRTDTQYF
TGTGCCAGCAGTTTTGGAGCCCGGCGTACAGATACGCAGTATTTT
>TRBJ1-3|.|TRBV7-2|.
CASSRRRVEGNTIYF
TGTGCCAGCAGCCGTCGCAGGGTGGAAGGAAACACCATATATTTT
>TRBJ2-7|once|TRBV28|TRBD1
CASRPHFPGTGARYEQYF
TGTGCCAGCAGGCCCCATTTCCCCGGTACAGGGGCCCGCTACGAGCAGTACTTC
>TRBJ1-1|.|TRBV7-6|.
CASSSLDNTEAFF
TGTGCCAGCAGCTCTTTAGACAACACTGAAGCTTTCTTT
>TRBJ2-6|.|TRBV5-8|.
CASSRDYSGANVLTF
TGTGCCAGCAGCCGAGACTACTCTGGGGCCAACGTCCTGACTTTC
>TRBJ1-5|.|TRBV19|.
CASSTGLISGQPQHF
TGTGCCAGTAGTACGGGTCTGATCAGTGGACAGCCCCAGCATTTT